This TCR beta chain was identified in a study of T cell changes during pregnancy in multiple sclerosis. The V end was cut by 6 bases, the J end by 0 bases, with 10 bases between. The V gene's germline CDR1 is MDHEN and CDR2 SYDVKM. The CDR3 sequence is 14 residues long. Repertoires were generated with immunoSEQ multiplex PCR, while TCRdb's copy carries only in-frame clones and drops some. The table shows around 83,000 clones, with 80% to 95% occurring only once. The chain carries TRBV28 and TRBJ2-3; D not resolved. The sequencing used CD4+ T cells from peripheral blood mononuclear cells, collected in the second trimester of pregnancy. This TCR came from a female donor with multiple sclerosis, enrolled in a pregnancy study. The CDR3 DNA is TGTGCCAGCAGCCGCCTGACTAGCACAGATACGCAGTATTTT. This codes for CASSRLTSTDTQYF.